Listed here are 29 T cell receptor beta chains from one sample, sequenced in a study of shared clonotypes between healthy human individuals. Naive CD8 cells comprised CD45RO-negative, CCR7-positively selected cells, excluding terminally differentiated effector memory CD45RA+ cells. The data were produced by immunoSEQ multiplex PCR, yet TCRdb's version contains in-frame clones alone and is incomplete. The sample consists of 1.5 million to 2.5 million clones, just under 95% of them appearing once. Sequencing was performed on naive CD8+ T cells sorted from blood. These receptors were obtained from a man younger than 35 in good health.

The rearrangement uses TRBV11-3 and TRBJ2-2; no reliable D call. Germline V gene sequence: CDR1 SGHNT, CDR2 YENEEA. The length of the CDR3 is 16 residues. The V end lost 0 bases, the J end lost 1 base, and 9 bases lay between the germline ends. The CDR3 loop is CASSLENGGNTGELFF. The CDR3 region has the DNA TGTGCCAGCAGCTTAGAAAACGGTGGGAACACCGGGGAGCTGTTTTTT.

As to this clone: The same CDR3 also results from other DNA sequences found in this sample. V usage is TRBV5-6 and J usage is TRBJ1-1; no clear D. The CDR3 contains 13 residues. Germline CDR1 and CDR2: SGHDT and YYEEEE. With 2 bases removed from V and 3 bases from J, the gap between germline ends came to 8 bases. The CDR3 protein is CASSFGSYTEAFF. The CDR3 DNA reads TGTGCCAGCAGCTTTGGGAGCTACACTGAAGCTTTCTTT.

This sequence joins TRBV30 and TRBJ1-1; unclear D gene. The ends were cut back, 5 bases at V and 0 bases at J, with 10 bases in the middle. The CDR3 is made up of 13 amino acids. The germline V gene has CDR1 GTSNPN and CDR2 SVGIG (reference sequence). The CDR3 loop reads CAWLADLNTEAFF. The CDR3 DNA reads TGTGCCTGGCTTGCGGACCTGAACACTGAAGCTTTCTTT.

The gene calls are TRBV9 and TRBJ2-7; 7 nucleotides align to TRBD1. This CDR3 comprises 14 residues. Germline CDR1 is SGDLS and CDR2 is YYNGEE. J lost 2 bases, V lost 1 base, and 3 bases had no gene match. CDR3 region: CASSVTGAPYEQYF. The CDR3 DNA sequence: TGTGCCAGCAGCGTAACAGGGGCTCCCTACGAGCAGTACTTC.

The rearrangement joins TRBV28 to TRBJ2-3, with TRBD2 matching over 11 bases. Losses at the gene ends were 6 bases for V and 0 bases for J; bases not matched to a gene: 2. The CDR3 length is 15 residues. Germline CDR1 reads MDHEN; CDR2 reads SYDVKM. The CDR3 DNA reads TGTGCCAGCAGGAGGACTAGCGGGAGCACAGATACGCAGTATTTT. Translated: CASRRTSGSTDTQYF.

V gene TRBV4-2 combines with J gene TRBJ2-7, with D tentatively TRBD2 (7 bases). CDR1 and CDR2 from the germline V gene are LGHNA and YNFKEQ. The CDR3 extends over 16 amino acids. Trimming took off 0 bases at V and 3 bases at J, with 15 bases between the two ends. The CDR3 DNA sequence: TGTGCCAGCAGCCAAGAACAGGGCGGGGGTTACTACGAGCAGTACTTC. Amino acid sequence: CASSQEQGGGYYEQYF.

Note on this clone: Sequence at one end of the junction differs from germline and may be a read error. The J gene is TRBJ2-1, the V gene TRBV11-3; D ambiguous. CDR3 length: 13 residues. Germline V CDR1 and CDR2: SGHNT, YENEEA. The CDR3 loop reads CASTLPGRPVQFF. Here the CDR3 DNA reads TGTGCCAGCACCTTACCCGGACGGCCGGTGCAGTTCTTC.

Concerning this clone: This specimen includes other DNA sequences encoding the same CDR3. This chain joins TRBV5-4 and TRBJ2-7; D remains unclear. Germline V lookup: CDR1 SGHNT, CDR2 YYREEE (reference sequence). This CDR3 spans 12 amino acids. Between the trimmed V and J ends, which lost 0 bases and 4 bases, there was a span of 5 bases. CDR3: CASSLVGYEQYF. The CDR3, as DNA: TGTGCCAGCAGCTTGGTGGGATACGAGCAGTACTTC.

The V gene is TRBV19, the J gene TRBJ1-4, with unresolved D. V lost 5 bases to trimming and J lost 0 bases, with 10 bases between them. In germline, CDR1 is LNHDA, CDR2 SQIVND (reference sequence). The CDR3 totals 15 residues. CDR3 DNA: TGTGCCAGTAGTGTGCGGACTGCAACTAATGAAAAACTGTTTTTT. Its protein product is CASSVRTATNEKLFF.

V and J are TRBV27 and TRBJ1-4; D unresolved. Trimming shortened V by 9 bases and J by 8 bases, and 22 bases separated the two germline ends. The CDR3 totals 15 residues. The germline V gene encodes CDR1 MNHEY and CDR2 SMNVEV (reference sequence). The CDR3 DNA sequence: TGTGCCAGTACTTCTGGACGAACAACTAGGGAAAAACTGTTTTTT. It yields the protein CASTSGRTTREKLFF.

The chain couples TRBV5-8 to TRBJ2-7; TRBD2 matches at 10 bases. The CDR3 sequence is 14 residues long. V was clipped by 4 bases and J by 0 bases; unmatched bases: 1. CDR1 is SGHTS and CDR2 is YDEGEE in the germline V gene. CDR3 sequence reads: CASSPSGGSYEQYF. In DNA, the CDR3 is TGTGCCAGCAGCCCTAGCGGGGGCTCCTACGAGCAGTACTTC. Combining the CDR3 with reference TRBV5-8 and TRBJ2-7 gives the whole variable domain EAGVTQSPTHLIKTRGQQATLRCSPISGHTSVYWYQQALGLGLQFLLWYDEGEERNRGNFPPRFSGRQFPNYSSELNVNALELEDSALYLCASSPSGGSYEQYFGPGTRLTVT.

This chain links TRBV11-2 with TRBJ2-5; 10 positions match TRBD2. After removal of 5 bases from V and 5 bases from J, the junction contained 11 bases not matched to a gene. The CDR3 has 16 amino acids. CDR1 SGHAT and CDR2 FQNNGV come from the germline V gene. CDR3 bases: TGTGCCAGCAGCAGCGGACTAGCGGCCTCGTGGGAGACCCAGTACTTC. As protein: CASSSGLAASWETQYF. The full variable domain, completed using reference TRBV11-2 and TRBJ2-5, is EAGVAQSPRYKIIEKRQSVAFWCNPISGHATLYWYQQILGQGPKLLIQFQNNGVVDDSQLPKDRFSAERLKGVDSTLKIQPAKLEDSAVYLCASSSGLAASWETQYFGPGTRLLVL.

The rearrangement links TRBV30 to TRBJ1-2, with D maybe TRBD1 (5 bases). Trimming stripped 3 bases from V and 8 bases from J, with 16 bases between. This CDR3 comprises 13 residues. From germline, CDR1 is GTSNPN and CDR2 SVGIG (reference sequence). This chain's CDR3 is CAWSRENQGGYTF. The CDR3 DNA sequence: TGTGCCTGGAGCAGGGAGAATCAGGGAGGCTACACCTTC.

This clone has just one count. The same CDR3 arises from other DNA sequences in this sample as well. This chain joins TRBV28 and TRBJ1-5, with no clear D. Per germline, CDR1 MDHEN and CDR2 SYDVKM. The CDR3 is 13 amino acids. V lost 3 bases and J lost 1, with 4 bases in between. The CDR3 sequence: CASSFSSNQPQHF. The DNA for the CDR3 is TGTGCCAGCAGTTTTAGCAGCAATCAGCCCCAGCATTTT.

A single count supports this clone. The V and J genes are TRBV6-5 and TRBJ1-2; 9 bases fit TRBD1. Per the germline V gene, CDR1 is MNHEY and CDR2 is SVGAGI. The length of the CDR3 is 15 residues. V gave up 5 bases and J gave up 4 bases; unmatched junction bases: 8. Here the CDR3 DNA reads TGTGCCAGCAGTCCCCGGACAGGGGAATCCTATGGCTACACCTTC. The encoded protein is CASSPRTGESYGYTF.

The chain links TRBV6-4 to TRBJ2-3; possible D gene TRBD2, 6 bases. The CDR3 covers 14 residues. Germline CDR1 MRHNA, CDR2 SNTAGT. The V and J ends lost 2 bases and 7 bases respectively, with 13 bases between them. The DNA for the CDR3 is TGTGCCAGCAGTGACCACGGTGGGGACTATACGCAGTATTTT. Amino acid sequence: CASSDHGGDYTQYF.

The chain couples TRBV4-2 to TRBJ2-3; 12 bases line up with TRBD2. This CDR3 comprises 19 residues. Germline assignment: CDR1 LGHNA and CDR2 YNFKEQ. V lost 5 bases and J lost 0; bases outside the gene matches: 12. In nucleotides, the CDR3 is TGTGCCAGCAGCGCCGGGACTAGCGGGCGGGGGTCTAGCACAGATACGCAGTATTTT. Protein sequence: CASSAGTSGRGSSTDTQYF.

The chain recombines TRBV28 with TRBJ2-2, with 8 bases fitting TRBD2. V lost 8 bases to trimming and J lost 4 bases; unmatched junction nucleotides: 12. CDR3 length: 16 residues. In germline, CDR1 is MDHEN, CDR2 SYDVKM. In DNA, the CDR3 is TGTGCCAGCGAGTTAGGGCTAGCGGGTTTCACCGGGGAGCTGTTTTTT. Amino acids: CASELGLAGFTGELFF.

With respect to this clone: Other DNA sequences within the sample encode an identical CDR3. The chain carries TRBV7-6 and TRBJ2-7; TRBD1 might be the D (6 bases). Per germline, CDR1 SGHVS and CDR2 FNYEAQ. CDR3 size: 14 residues. Trimming stripped 3 bases from V and 2 bases from J, with 11 bases between. The CDR3 here is CASSFGTGPYEQYF. The CDR3 DNA reads TGTGCCAGCAGCTTTGGTACAGGGCCCTACGAGCAGTACTTC.

The chain couples TRBV7-9 to TRBJ1-4; D remains unclear. The germline gives CDR1 SEHNR, CDR2 FQNEAQ (reference sequence). Deletions cut 1 base from V and 11 bases from J, with 8 bases between. CDR3 length equals 12 residues. CDR3 bases: TGTGCCAGCAGCTTAGTTACCGGCAAACTGTTTTTT. It is translated as CASSLVTGKLFF.

This clone was seen only once. This chain uses TRBV10-1 with TRBJ1-6; 12 nucleotides line up with TRBD1. Per germline, CDR1 WNHNN and CDR2 SYGVQD (reference sequence). The CDR3 consists of 17 residues. The J segment lost 5 bases and the V segment lost 6 bases, leaving 8 bases of the junction unmatched. Here the CDR3 DNA reads TGCGCCAGCAGAAAGGGACAGGGGGCGCCTAATAATTCACCCCTCCACTTT. This codes for CASRKGQGAPNNSPLHF.

The rearrangement joins TRBV4-1 to TRBJ2-7; D is undetermined. The CDR3 length is 14 residues. Between the trimmed V and J ends, which lost 0 bases and 2 bases, there was a span of 8 bases. Germline lookup yields CDR1 MGHRA and CDR2 YSYEKL. CDR3 in amino acids: CASSQEPGPYEQYF. The CDR3 DNA is TGCGCCAGCAGCCAAGAACCTGGCCCCTACGAGCAGTACTTC.

A word on this clone: The same CDR3 arises from other DNA sequences in this sample as well. This rearrangement joins TRBV28 to TRBJ1-1; tentatively, D is TRBD1 (5 bases). CDR1 MDHEN and CDR2 SYDVKM come from the germline V gene. The CDR3 is made up of 13 amino acids. The V end lost 0 bases, the J end lost 5 bases, and 7 bases lay between the germline ends. DNA of the CDR3: TGTGCCAGCAGTTTATGGGGGGGAACTGAAGCTTTCTTT. Amino acids: CASSLWGGTEAFF. Looking up the rest from reference TRBV28 and TRBJ1-1 gives the full variable domain: DVKVTQSSRYLVKRTGEKVFLECVQDMDHENMFWYRQDPGLGLRLIYFSYDVKMKEKGDIPEGYSVSREKKERFSLILESASTNQTSMYLCASSLWGGTEAFFGQGTRLTVV.

CDR3 region: CASSVWPSTDTQYF. The CDR3 region has the DNA TGTGCCAGCAGTGTATGGCCCAGCACAGATACGCAGTATTTT. The rearrangement joins TRBV2 to TRBJ2-3; D gene ambiguous. Germline loops: CDR1 SNHLY, CDR2 FYNNEI. Trimming removed 4 bases from V and 0 bases from J, with 8 bases in between. The CDR3 extends over 14 amino acids.

The gene calls are TRBV30 and TRBJ2-5, with TRBD1 identical over 9 bases. The CDR3 is 14 amino acids. In germline, CDR1 is GTSNPN, CDR2 SVGIG (reference sequence). V dropped 1 base and J dropped 1; count of bases not matched to a gene: 1. The CDR3 protein is CAWSGGQGQETQYF. The CDR3 DNA is TGTGCCTGGAGTGGGGGACAGGGCCAAGAGACCCAGTACTTC. The variable domain in full, completed from reference TRBV30 and TRBJ2-5, reads SQTIHQWPATLVQPVGSPLSLECTVEGTSNPNLYWYRQAAGRGLQLLFYSVGIGQISSEVPQNLSASRPQDRQFILSSKKLLLSDSGFYLCAWSGGQGQETQYFGPGTRLLVL.

On this clone: Other DNA variants within this sample encode the same CDR3. V is TRBV5-6 and J is TRBJ2-7; a weak D match, TRBD1 (5 bases). The CDR3 is 14 residues long. The V gene lost 0 bases and the J gene lost 4 bases, with 11 bases spanning the gap. The V gene's germline CDR1 is SGHDT and CDR2 YYEEEE. DNA for the CDR3: TGTGCCAGCAGCTTGGGACAGTTAAATTACGAGCAGTACTTC. It translates to CASSLGQLNYEQYF.

The chain uses TRBV19 and TRBJ2-3; TRBD2 matches at 11 bases. This CDR3 region has 14 residues. Germline lookup yields CDR1 LNHDA and CDR2 SQIVND (reference sequence). With 8 bases clipped from V and 4 bases from J, the junction kept 5 bases outside the gene matches. The CDR3 DNA reads TGTGCCAGTGATAGCGGGGGGGCAGCAGATACGCAGTATTTT. Translated, it gives CASDSGGAADTQYF.

The chain combines TRBV7-9 with TRBJ2-7; D is unresolved. Germline CDR1 SEHNR, CDR2 FQNEAQ (reference sequence). This CDR3 contains 15 residues. The ends were cut back, 5 bases at V and 1 base at J, with 15 bases in the middle. The CDR3 is CASSQHGSTSYEQYF. The CDR3 DNA reads as TGTGCCAGCAGCCAACACGGAAGCACGTCCTACGAGCAGTACTTC.

The chain couples TRBV7-6 to TRBJ1-1; a weak D match, TRBD1 (6 bases). Germline V lookup: CDR1 SGHVS, CDR2 FNYEAQ. This CDR3 has 18 amino acids. V lost 0 bases, J lost 4 bases, and 21 bases lay in between. The CDR3 sequence: CASSLAAPGEIMTTEAFF. Written as DNA, the CDR3 is TGTGCCAGCAGCTTAGCGGCCCCAGGGGAGATCATGACCACTGAAGCTTTCTTT. Full variable domain (outside the CDR3, taken from reference TRBV7-6 and TRBJ1-1): GAGVSQSPRYKVTKRGQDVALRCDPISGHVSLYWYRQALGQGPEFLTYFNYEAQQDKSGLPNDRFSAERPEGSISTLTIQRTEQRDSAMYRCASSLAAPGEIMTTEAFFGQGTRLTVV.